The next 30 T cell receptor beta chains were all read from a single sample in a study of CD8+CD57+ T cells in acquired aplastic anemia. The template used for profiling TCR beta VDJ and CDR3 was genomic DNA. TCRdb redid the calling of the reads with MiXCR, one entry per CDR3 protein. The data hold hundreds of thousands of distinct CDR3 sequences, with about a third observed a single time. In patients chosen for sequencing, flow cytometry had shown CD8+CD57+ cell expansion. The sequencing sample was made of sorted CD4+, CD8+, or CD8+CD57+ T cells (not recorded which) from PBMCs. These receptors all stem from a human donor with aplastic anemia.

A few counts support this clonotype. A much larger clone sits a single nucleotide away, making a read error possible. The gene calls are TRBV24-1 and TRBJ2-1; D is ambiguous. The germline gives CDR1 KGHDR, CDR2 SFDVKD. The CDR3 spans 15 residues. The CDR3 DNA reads TGTGCCACCAGTGATCCGGGTGTTGGGCTGGATGAGCAGCTCTTC. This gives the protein CATSDPGVGLDEQLF.

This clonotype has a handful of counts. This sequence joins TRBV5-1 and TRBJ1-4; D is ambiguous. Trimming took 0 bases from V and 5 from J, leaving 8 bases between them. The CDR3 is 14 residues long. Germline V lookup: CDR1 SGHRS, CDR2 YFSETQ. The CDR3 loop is CASSLDSQNEKLFF. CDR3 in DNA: TGCGCCAGCAGCTTGGACAGCCAAAATGAAAAACTGTTTTTT.

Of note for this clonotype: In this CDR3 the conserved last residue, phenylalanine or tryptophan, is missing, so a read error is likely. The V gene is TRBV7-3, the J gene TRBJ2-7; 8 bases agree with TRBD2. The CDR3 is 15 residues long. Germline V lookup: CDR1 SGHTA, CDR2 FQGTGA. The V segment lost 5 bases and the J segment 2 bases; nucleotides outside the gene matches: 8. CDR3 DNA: TGTGCCAGCAGCCTCCAGCGGGAGCCGGCCTACGAGCAGTACCTC. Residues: CASSLQREPAYEQYL.

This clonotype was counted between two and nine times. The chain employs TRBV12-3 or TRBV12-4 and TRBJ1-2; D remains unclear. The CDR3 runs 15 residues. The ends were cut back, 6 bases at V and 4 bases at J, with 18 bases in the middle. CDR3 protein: CASSSLGLRSYGYTF. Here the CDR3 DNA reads TGTGCCAGCAGCTCTTTAGGACTGCGGTCCTATGGCTACACCTTC.

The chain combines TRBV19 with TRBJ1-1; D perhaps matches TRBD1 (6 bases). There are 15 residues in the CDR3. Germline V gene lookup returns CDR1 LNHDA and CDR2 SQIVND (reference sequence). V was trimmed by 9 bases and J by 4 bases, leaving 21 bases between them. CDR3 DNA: TGTGCCAGCAGCTTTCCCGGGACAAAAGGCACTGAAGCTTTCTTT. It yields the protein CASSFPGTKGTEAFF.

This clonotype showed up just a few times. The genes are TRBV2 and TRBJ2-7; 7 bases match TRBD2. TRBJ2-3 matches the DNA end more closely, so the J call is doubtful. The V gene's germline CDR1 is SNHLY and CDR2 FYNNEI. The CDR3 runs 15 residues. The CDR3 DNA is TGTGCCAGCAGTATGGGCGGGGGTTACTCCTACGAGCAGTATTTT. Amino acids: CASSMGGGYSYEQYF.

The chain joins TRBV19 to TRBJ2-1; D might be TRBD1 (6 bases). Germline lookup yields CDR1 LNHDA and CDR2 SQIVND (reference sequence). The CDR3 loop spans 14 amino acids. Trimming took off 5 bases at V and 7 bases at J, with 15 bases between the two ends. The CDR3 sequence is CASSPAGVLNEQFF. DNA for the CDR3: TGTGCCAGTAGTCCGGCAGGGGTCTTGAATGAGCAGTTCTTC.

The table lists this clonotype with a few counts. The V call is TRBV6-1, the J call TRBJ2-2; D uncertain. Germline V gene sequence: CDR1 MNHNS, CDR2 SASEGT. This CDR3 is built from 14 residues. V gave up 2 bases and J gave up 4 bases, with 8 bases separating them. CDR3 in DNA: TGTGCCAGCAGTGAATTCAGGTCCACCGGGGAGCTGTTTTTT. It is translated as CASSEFRSTGELFF.

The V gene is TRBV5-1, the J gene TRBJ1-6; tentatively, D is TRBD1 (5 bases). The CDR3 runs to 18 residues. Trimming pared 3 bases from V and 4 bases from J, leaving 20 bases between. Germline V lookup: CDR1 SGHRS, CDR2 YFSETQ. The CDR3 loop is CASSSLPGQGSYNSPLHF. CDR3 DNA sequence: TGCGCCAGCAGCTCCCTCCCTGGTCAGGGAAGTTATAATTCACCCCTCCACTTT. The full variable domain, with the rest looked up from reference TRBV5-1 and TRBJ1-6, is KAGVTQTPRYLIKTRGQQVTLSCSPISGHRSVSWYQQTPGQGLQFLFEYFSETQRNKGNFPGRFSGRQFSNSRSEMNVSTLELGDSALYLCASSSLPGQGSYNSPLHFGNGTRLTVT.

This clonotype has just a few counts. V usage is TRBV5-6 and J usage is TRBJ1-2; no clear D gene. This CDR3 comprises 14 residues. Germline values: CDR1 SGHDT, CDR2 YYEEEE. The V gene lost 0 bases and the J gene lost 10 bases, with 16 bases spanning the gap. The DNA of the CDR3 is TGTGCCAGCAGCTTGGTATACGGGGTTGACGACTACACCTTC. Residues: CASSLVYGVDDYTF.

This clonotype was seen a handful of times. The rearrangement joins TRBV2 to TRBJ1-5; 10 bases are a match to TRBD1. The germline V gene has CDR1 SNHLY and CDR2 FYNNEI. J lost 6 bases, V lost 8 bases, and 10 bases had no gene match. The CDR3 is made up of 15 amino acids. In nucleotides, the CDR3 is TGTGCCAGCTCCTCCGGGACAGGGGATAGTCAGCCCCAGCATTTT. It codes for CASSSGTGDSQPQHF.

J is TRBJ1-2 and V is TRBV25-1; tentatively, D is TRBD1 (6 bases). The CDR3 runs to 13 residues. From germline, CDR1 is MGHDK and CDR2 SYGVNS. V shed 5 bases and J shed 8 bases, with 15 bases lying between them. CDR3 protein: CASSLVGAGGYTF. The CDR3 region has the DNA TGTGCCAGCAGTTTGGTGGGGGCGGGAGGCTACACCTTC.

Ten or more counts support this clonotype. For the CDR3, the DNA is TGTGCCAGCAGCGTAGGAGGGGCAAGCTCTGGAAACACCATATATTTT. This gives the protein CASSVGGASSGNTIYF. The chain combines TRBV9 with TRBJ1-3, with a possible D match to TRBD1 (5 bases). CDR3 size: 16 residues. V was shortened by 0 bases and J by 0 bases, with 10 bases between the two germline ends. Germline CDR1 SGDLS, CDR2 YYNGEE.

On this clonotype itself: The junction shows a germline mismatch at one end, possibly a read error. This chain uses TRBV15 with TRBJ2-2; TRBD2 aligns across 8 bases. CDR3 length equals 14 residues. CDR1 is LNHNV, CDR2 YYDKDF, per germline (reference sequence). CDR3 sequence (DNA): TGTGCCAGCAGCCGAGCGGGAGAAACCGGGGAGCTGTTTTTT. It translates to CASSRAGETGELFF.

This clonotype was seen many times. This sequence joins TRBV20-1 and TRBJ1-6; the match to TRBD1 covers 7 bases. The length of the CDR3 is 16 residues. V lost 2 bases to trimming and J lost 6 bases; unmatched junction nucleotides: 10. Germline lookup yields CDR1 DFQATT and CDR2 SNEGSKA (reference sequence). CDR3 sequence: CSARRQGGGFNSPLHF. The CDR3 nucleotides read TGCAGTGCTAGAAGACAGGGAGGGGGGTTTAATTCACCCCTCCACTTT.

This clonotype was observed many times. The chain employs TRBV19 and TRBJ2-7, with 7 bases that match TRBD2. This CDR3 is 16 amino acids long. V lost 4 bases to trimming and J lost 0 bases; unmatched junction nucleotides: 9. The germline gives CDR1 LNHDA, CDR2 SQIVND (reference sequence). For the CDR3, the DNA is TGTGCCAGTAGTACATTGCTAGCGGCAGGCTCCTACGAGCAGTACTTC. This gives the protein CASSTLLAAGSYEQYF.

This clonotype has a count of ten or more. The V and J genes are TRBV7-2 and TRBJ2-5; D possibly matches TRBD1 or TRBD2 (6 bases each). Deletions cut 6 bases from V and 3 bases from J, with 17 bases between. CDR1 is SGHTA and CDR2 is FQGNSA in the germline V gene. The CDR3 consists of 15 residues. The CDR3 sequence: CASRPGASVEETQYF. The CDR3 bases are TGTGCCAGCAGACCAGGGGCTAGCGTGGAAGAGACCCAGTACTTC. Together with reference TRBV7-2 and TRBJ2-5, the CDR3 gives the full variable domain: GAGVSQSPSNKVTEKGKDVELRCDPISGHTALYWYRQSLGQGLEFLIYFQGNSAPDKSGLPSDRFSAERTGGSVSTLTIQRTQQEDSAVYLCASRPGASVEETQYFGPGTRLLVL.

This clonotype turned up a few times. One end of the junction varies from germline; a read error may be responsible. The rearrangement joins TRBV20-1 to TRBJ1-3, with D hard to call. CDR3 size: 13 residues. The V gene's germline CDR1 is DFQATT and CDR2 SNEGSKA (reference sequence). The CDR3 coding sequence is TGCAGTGCCGGACTCCCCTCTAGAAACACCATATATTTT. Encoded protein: CSAGLPSRNTIYF.

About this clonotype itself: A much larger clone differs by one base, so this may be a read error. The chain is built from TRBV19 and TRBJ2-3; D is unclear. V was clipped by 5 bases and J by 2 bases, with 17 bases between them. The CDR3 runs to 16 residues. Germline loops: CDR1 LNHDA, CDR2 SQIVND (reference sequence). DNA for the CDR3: TGTGCCAGTAGTCTTCAATCGCCAATAACCACAGATACGCAGTATTTT. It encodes CASSLQSPITTDTQYF.

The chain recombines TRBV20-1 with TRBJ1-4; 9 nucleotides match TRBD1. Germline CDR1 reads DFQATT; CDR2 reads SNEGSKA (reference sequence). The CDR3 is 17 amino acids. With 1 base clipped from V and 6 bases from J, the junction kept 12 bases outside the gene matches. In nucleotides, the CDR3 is TGCAGTGCTAGAGCCACCGGGACAGGGTTTGTGGATGAAAAACTGTTTTTT. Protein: CSARATGTGFVDEKLFF.

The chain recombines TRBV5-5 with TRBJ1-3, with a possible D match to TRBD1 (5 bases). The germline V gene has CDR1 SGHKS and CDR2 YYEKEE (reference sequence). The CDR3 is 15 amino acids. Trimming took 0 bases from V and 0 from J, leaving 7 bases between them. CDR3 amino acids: CASSLDRSSGNTIYF. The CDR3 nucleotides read TGTGCCAGCAGCTTGGACAGGAGCTCTGGAAACACCATATATTTT.

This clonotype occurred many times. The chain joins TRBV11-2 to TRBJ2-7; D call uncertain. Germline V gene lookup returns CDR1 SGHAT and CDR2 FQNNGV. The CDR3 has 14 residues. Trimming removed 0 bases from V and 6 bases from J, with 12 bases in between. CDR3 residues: CASSLDRLLAEQYF. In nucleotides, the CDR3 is TGTGCCAGCAGCTTAGATAGGTTGCTGGCCGAGCAGTACTTC. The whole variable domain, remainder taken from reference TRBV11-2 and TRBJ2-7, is EAGVAQSPRYKIIEKRQSVAFWCNPISGHATLYWYQQILGQGPKLLIQFQNNGVVDDSQLPKDRFSAERLKGVDSTLKIQPAKLEDSAVYLCASSLDRLLAEQYFGPGTRLTVT.

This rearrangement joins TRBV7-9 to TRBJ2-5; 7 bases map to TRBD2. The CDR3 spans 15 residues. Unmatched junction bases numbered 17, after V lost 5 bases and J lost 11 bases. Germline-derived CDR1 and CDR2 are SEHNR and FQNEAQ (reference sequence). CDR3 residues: CASSGGDWSGSGQYF. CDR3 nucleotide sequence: TGTGCCAGCAGCGGGGGGGACTGGAGTGGGTCCGGGCAGTACTTC.

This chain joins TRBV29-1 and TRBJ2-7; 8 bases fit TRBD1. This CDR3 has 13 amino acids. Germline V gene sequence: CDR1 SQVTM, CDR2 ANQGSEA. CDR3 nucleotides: TGCAGGACCGGGACAGGATCTACCTACGAGCAGTACTTC. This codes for CRTGTGSTYEQYF.

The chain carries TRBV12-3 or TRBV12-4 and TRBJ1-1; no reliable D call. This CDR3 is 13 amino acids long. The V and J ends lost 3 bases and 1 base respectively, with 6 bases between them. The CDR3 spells CASSFPGNTEAFF. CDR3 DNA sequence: TGTGCCAGCAGTTTTCCAGGGAACACTGAAGCTTTCTTT.

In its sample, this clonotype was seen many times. The CDR3 coding sequence is TGTGCCAGTAGTATATACATTAGTTGGGGGGATTCACCCCTCCACTTT. Protein: CASSIYISWGDSPLHF. This chain links TRBV19 with TRBJ1-6, with D tentatively TRBD1 (5 bases). The V gene's germline CDR1 is LNHDA and CDR2 SQIVND (reference sequence). V was pared by 2 bases and J by 8 bases, with 16 bases between. The CDR3 consists of 16 residues.

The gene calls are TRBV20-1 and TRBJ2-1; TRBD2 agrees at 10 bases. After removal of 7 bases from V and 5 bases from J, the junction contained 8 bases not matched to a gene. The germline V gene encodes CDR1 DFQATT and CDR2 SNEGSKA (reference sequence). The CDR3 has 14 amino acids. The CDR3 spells CSVRGTSAHNEQFF. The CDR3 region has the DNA TGCAGTGTTCGCGGGACTAGCGCCCACAATGAGCAGTTCTTC.

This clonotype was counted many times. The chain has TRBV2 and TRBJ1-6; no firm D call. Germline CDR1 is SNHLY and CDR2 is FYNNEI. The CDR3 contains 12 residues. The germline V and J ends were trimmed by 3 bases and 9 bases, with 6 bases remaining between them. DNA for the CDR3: TGTGCCAGCAGTGATCTGTTTTCACCCCTCCACTTT. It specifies CASSDLFSPLHF.

CDR3 DNA sequence: TGTGCCAGCTCTGGCGGGGGACGGGGAGTCTACGAGCAGTACTTC. Translation gives CASSGGGRGVYEQYF. The V call is TRBV12-3 or TRBV12-4, the J call TRBJ2-7, with TRBD2 identical over 7 bases. The CDR3 is 15 residues long. Trimming at V came to 8 bases and at J to 3 bases, leaving 13 bases not matched to a gene.

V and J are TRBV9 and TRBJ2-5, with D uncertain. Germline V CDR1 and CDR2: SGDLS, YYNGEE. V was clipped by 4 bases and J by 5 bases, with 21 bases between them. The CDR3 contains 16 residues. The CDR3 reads CASSPRGRALEETQYF. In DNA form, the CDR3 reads TGTGCCAGCAGCCCCCGCGGTAGGGCGCTAGAGGAGACCCAGTACTTC. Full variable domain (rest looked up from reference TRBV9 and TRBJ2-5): DSGVTQTPKHLITATGQRVTLRCSPRSGDLSVYWYQQSLDQGLQFLIQYYNGEERAKGNILERFSAQQFPDLHSELNLSSLELGDSALYFCASSPRGRALEETQYFGPGTRLLVL.